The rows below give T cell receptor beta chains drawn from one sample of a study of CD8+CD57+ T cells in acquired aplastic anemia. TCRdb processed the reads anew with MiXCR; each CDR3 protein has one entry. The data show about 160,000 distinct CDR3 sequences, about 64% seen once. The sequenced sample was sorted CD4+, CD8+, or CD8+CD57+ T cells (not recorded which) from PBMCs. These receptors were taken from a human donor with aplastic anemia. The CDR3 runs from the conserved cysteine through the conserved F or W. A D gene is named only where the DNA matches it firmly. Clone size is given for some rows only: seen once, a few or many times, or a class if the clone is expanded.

TGTGCCAGCAGTGCCACCTACGAGCAGTACTTC	CASSATYEQYF	.	TRBJ2-7	TRBV2	.	11
TGTGCCAGCAGTGAAGGAGGTTATTTCGGGGAGCTGTTTTTT	CASSEGGYFGELFF	once	TRBJ2-2	TRBV2	.	14
TGTGCCAGCAGCTGGACCATGGGCGGTTCCTACGAGCAGTACTTC	CASSWTMGGSYEQYF	.	TRBJ2-7	TRBV5-6	.	15
TGCAGTGCCACGGTTGCTAGCGGGACCCATTACAATGAGCAGTTCTTC	CSATVASGTHYNEQFF	.	TRBJ2-1	TRBV20-1	TRBD2	16
TGTGCCAGCAGCTCAATGCGCGATCAGCCCCAGCATTTT	CASSSMRDQPQHF	.	TRBJ1-5	TRBV7-6	.	13
TGCAGCGTGGGGCCTAGCGTCGGCGAGCAGTACTTC	CSVGPSVGEQYF	.	TRBJ2-7	TRBV29-1	.	12
TGTGCCACCAGTGATATTGACCTCCCCGGGGAGCTGTTTTTT	CATSDIDLPGELFF	.	TRBJ2-2	TRBV24-1	.	14
TGTGCCAGCAGTGGACAGGGAAGTCAAGAGACCCAGTACTTC	CASSGQGSQETQYF	.	TRBJ2-5	TRBV6-4	TRBD1	14
TGTGCCAGCAGCTTAGGGCAGACTAACTATGGCTACACCTTC	CASSLGQTNYGYTF	few	TRBJ1-2	TRBV7-9	.	14
TGTGCCAGCAGCAGCACAGATACGCAGGATTTT	CASSSTDTQDF	.	TRBJ2-3	TRBV6-5	.	11
TGTGCCAGCAGTTACTCGAATGGTCCGTCCGGGGAGCTGTTTTTT	CASSYSNGPSGELFF	.	TRBJ2-2	TRBV6-5	.	15
TGTGCCAGTAGTCTACCGCCGGGACAGGGGGCATCCTACGAGCAGTACTTC	CASSLPPGQGASYEQYF	.	TRBJ2-7	TRBV19	TRBD1	17
TGCAGTGCTAGACTCCCCACAGAACCTGGAAACACCATATATTTT	CSARLPTEPGNTIYF	.	TRBJ1-3	TRBV20-1	.	15
TGTGCCAGCAGCGTAGGGGAGCTCTCGGGCACCGGGGAGCTGTTTTTT	CASSVGELSGTGELFF	.	TRBJ2-2	TRBV9	.	16
TGTGCCAGCAGTTCCCCCGGCCAGCTAGGAGCAGATACGCAGTATTTT	CASSSPGQLGADTQYF	.	TRBJ2-3	TRBV6-4	.	16
TGTGCCAGCAGCTCCTGGACAGGAAATCTTAACTATGGCTACACCTTC	CASSSWTGNLNYGYTF	.	TRBJ1-2	TRBV7-2	TRBD1	16
TGCGCCAGCAGTGAGGGGAAAGGAGGTGACGGCTACACCTTC	CASSEGKGGDGYTF	few	TRBJ1-2	TRBV10-1	.	14
TGTGCCAGCGGCCTATGGAGGGATGAAAAACTGTTTTTT	CASGLWRDEKLFF	.	TRBJ1-4	TRBV5-6	.	13
TGTGCCAGTAGATCGACAGGACACCAAGAGACCCAGTACTTC	CASRSTGHQETQYF	.	TRBJ2-5	TRBV19	.	14
TGTGCCAGCAGTGAAGCGGCAGGGGGAGACACCGGGGAGCTGTTTTTT	CASSEAAGGDTGELFF	.	TRBJ2-2	TRBV6-1	TRBD1	16
TGCAGTGCTAGAGGCGAGGGGGCTGAAGCTTTCTTT	CSARGEGAEAFF	few	TRBJ1-1	TRBV20-1	.	12
TGTGCCAGCAGTGAGTCCAGGATGGGCACTGAAGCTTTCTTT	CASSESRMGTEAFF	.	TRBJ1-1	TRBV2	.	14
TGCAGCGTCCGGACAGGGGGGAGCTACGAGCAGTACTTC	CSVRTGGSYEQYF	once	TRBJ2-7	TRBV29-1	TRBD1	13
TGCGCCAGCAGTGCTCAAATAGGGACCGGGGAGCTGTTTTTT	CASSAQIGTGELFF	.	TRBJ2-2	TRBV25-1	.	14
TGTGCCAGCAGCGTAGGACCAGGCGGCATCGGCTACACCTTC	CASSVGPGGIGYTF	.	TRBJ1-2	TRBV9	.	14
TGTGCCATCAGTGAAGGGGTGAAGAAGACCCAGTACTTC	CAISEGVKKTQYF	.	TRBJ2-5	TRBV10-3	.	13
TGTGCCAGTCGGGACAGAGAGAACACTGAAGCTTTCTTT	CASRDRENTEAFF	medium-sized	TRBJ1-1	TRBV6-4	TRBD1	13
TGTGCCAGTAGTATAGATCATTGGGGGACAGGGAGAACAGATACGCAGTATTTT	CASSIDHWGTGRTDTQYF	.	TRBJ2-3	TRBV19	TRBD1	18
TGTGCCAGCAGTGAAGCGCAAAGGGGAGATGGCTACACCTTC	CASSEAQRGDGYTF	.	TRBJ1-2	TRBV2	.	14
TGTGCCAGCAGCTCCGAAGGGGGGGCTGCTGGGACCAACGTCCTGACTTTC	CASSSEGGAAGTNVLTF	.	TRBJ2-6	TRBV7-3	.	17
TGTGCCAGCAGCTTAGTCGGGCAGGGGGGAAGGTACGAGCAGTACTTC	CASSLVGQGGRYEQYF	.	TRBJ2-7	TRBV7-2	.	16
TGTGCCAGCAGCCCTCACGAAAGCTATGGCTACACCTTC	CASSPHESYGYTF	.	TRBJ1-2	TRBV9	.	13
TGTGCCAGCAGTTTAGAGGAAGCGGGGGTAAGGAACACCGGGGAGCTGTTTTTC	CASSLEEAGVRNTGELFF	.	TRBJ2-2	TRBV12-3/TRBV12-4	TRBD2	18
TGTGCCAGCAGCTTGCCAGAGTGGAGCGGGGGATACAATGAGCAGTTCTTC	CASSLPEWSGGYNEQFF	few	TRBJ2-1	TRBV7-8	TRBD2	17
TGCAGTCCCCTAGCGGGAGGCCGCAATGAGCAGTTCTTC	CSPLAGGRNEQFF	.	TRBJ2-1	TRBV20-1	TRBD2	13
TGCAGTGCTCCAAGCTCCTACGAGCAGTACTTC	CSAPSSYEQYF	.	TRBJ2-7	TRBV20-1	.	11
TGCGCCAGCAGCCGCGATAGCGGGGGGGGGGAGACCCAGTACTTC	CASSRDSGGGETQYF	.	TRBJ2-5	TRBV7-9	TRBD2	15
TGTGCCAGCGTCCCGGGTATGTTCATGAACACTGAAGCTTTCTTT	CASVPGMFMNTEAFF	.	TRBJ1-1	TRBV7-2	.	15
TGTGCCAGCAGCCAAGCGGGAGTAACAGATACGCAGTATTTT	CASSQAGVTDTQYF	.	TRBJ2-3	TRBV7-2	TRBD2	14
TGTGCCATCAGCTGGACAGGGAAGGGGGGTGGCTACACCTTC	CAISWTGKGGGYTF	.	TRBJ1-2	TRBV10-3	TRBD1	14
TGCAGTGCTCCCCACATAAAAGAGACCCAGTACTTC	CSAPHIKETQYF	.	TRBJ2-5	TRBV20-1	.	12
TGTGCCAGCAGCGTACAGGACCGCGTCTCGGGGCAGTACTTC	CASSVQDRVSGQYF	.	TRBJ2-7	TRBV9	.	14
TGTGCCAGTAGTATCCCGGACAGAAATCAGCCCCAGCATTTT	CASSIPDRNQPQHF	.	TRBJ1-5	TRBV19	.	14
TGTGCCAGCACTTACCTCGGGACGCGCGAAGAGACCCAGTACTTC	CASTYLGTREETQYF	.	TRBJ2-5	TRBV2	.	15
TGCAGTGCTCCCCGACAGGGAGGTGGCTCTCAGCCCCAGCATTTT	CSAPRQGGGSQPQHF	medium-sized	TRBJ1-5	TRBV20-1	TRBD1	15
TGTGCCAGTAGTTTAGTGGCAGGGGGCTACACCTTC	CASSLVAGGYTF	.	TRBJ1-2	TRBV19	.	12